The rows below give T cell receptor beta chains drawn from one sample of a study of post-analysis software for immune sequencing data. TCRdb reprocessed the PCR reads with MiXCR, giving one entry per CDR3 protein. The table shows fewer than 850,000 distinct CDR3 sequences, with around 46% occurring only once. Sequenced: blood. The receptors derive from a girl between 10 and 17 years old with multiple sclerosis. CDR3s include the opening cysteine and the closing phenylalanine or tryptophan. The D gene is left open where the match is weak. Clone size appears in some rows only: once, few, many, or a class for an expanded clone.

j_call,d_call,clone_size,v_call,cdr3_nt,cdr3_aa
TRBJ2-5,TRBD2,few,TRBV7-3,TGTGCCAGCAGCTTAAAGGCTAGCGGGAGGGCGGGGGAGACCCAGTACTTC,CASSLKASGRAGETQYF
TRBJ2-5,TRBD2,.,TRBV11-2,TGTGCCAGCAGACCGGGACTAGCGGGAGAAGAGACCCAGTACTTC,CASRPGLAGEETQYF
TRBJ2-7,.,.,TRBV25-1,TGTGCCAGCCGACACTCTAGCTCCTACGAGCAGTACTTC,CASRHSSSYEQYF
TRBJ2-7,.,.,TRBV5-1,TGCGCCAGCAGCTTTAACAACTACGAGCAGTACTTC,CASSFNNYEQYF
TRBJ2-1,TRBD2,.,TRBV27,TGTGCCAGCAGTTTTTCCCTAGCGGCGGGGTTAGATGAGCAGTTCTTC,CASSFSLAAGLDEQFF
TRBJ1-2,TRBD1,few,TRBV6-1,TGTGCCAGCAGTGAAGGGGACAGGGAACACTATGGCTACACCTTC,CASSEGDREHYGYTF
TRBJ2-2,.,.,TRBV5-1,TGCGCCAGCAGCTTAGGCCGGGAGCTGTTTTTT,CASSLGRELFF
TRBJ1-1,.,.,TRBV6-2/TRBV6-3,TGTGCCAGCAGTTACTCGACACGGGGGCGGGCCACTGAAGCTTTCTTT,CASSYSTRGRATEAFF
TRBJ2-1,.,.,TRBV12-3/TRBV12-4,TGTGCCAGCAGTTTGAGTGCGAGACCCTACAATGAGCAGTTCTTC,CASSLSARPYNEQFF
TRBJ2-7,TRBD2,.,TRBV4-3,TGCGCCAGCAGCCAAGATAGGCCTAGCGGGAGCCGAACCTACGAGCAGTACTTC,CASSQDRPSGSRTYEQYF
TRBJ2-1,.,few,TRBV5-1,TGTGCCAGCAGCTTAGGAGAGAGTTCCTACAATGAGCAGTTCTTC,CASSLGESSYNEQFF